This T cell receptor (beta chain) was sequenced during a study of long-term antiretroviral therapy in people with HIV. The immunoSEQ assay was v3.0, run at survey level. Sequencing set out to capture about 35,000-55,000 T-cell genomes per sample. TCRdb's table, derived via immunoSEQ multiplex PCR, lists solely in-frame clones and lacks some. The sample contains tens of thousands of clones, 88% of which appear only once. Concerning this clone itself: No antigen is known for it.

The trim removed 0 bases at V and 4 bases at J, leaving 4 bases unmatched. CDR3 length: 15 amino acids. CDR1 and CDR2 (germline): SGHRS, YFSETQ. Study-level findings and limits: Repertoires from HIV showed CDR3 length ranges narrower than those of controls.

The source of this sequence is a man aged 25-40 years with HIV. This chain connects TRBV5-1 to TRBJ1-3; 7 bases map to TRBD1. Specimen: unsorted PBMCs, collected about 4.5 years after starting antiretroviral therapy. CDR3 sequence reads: CASSLGGDRGNTIYF. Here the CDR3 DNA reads TGCGCCAGCAGCTTGGGGGGGGACAGAGGAAACACCATATATTTT. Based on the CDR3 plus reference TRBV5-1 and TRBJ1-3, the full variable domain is KAGVTQTPRYLIKTRGQQVTLSCSPISGHRSVSWYQQTPGQGLQFLFEYFSETQRNKGNFPGRFSGRQFSNSRSEMNVSTLELGDSALYLCASSLGGDRGNTIYFGEGSWLTVV.